Presented here are 5 T cell receptor beta chains from one specimen sequenced in a study of human T cells and chemical hapten exposure. TCRdb analysed the RACE reads with MiXCR anew, one entry per CDR3 protein. The sample has approximately 320,000 distinct CDR3 sequences, roughly 6% seen once; the top ten hold about 8.2%. Time point described: pre-sensitization, week 0. Treatment given: therapeutic diphenylcyclopropenone sensitization with weekly scalp DPC. This material consisted of whole blood, taken in connection with sensitization to the hapten diphenylcyclopropenone (DPC). The receptors derive from a woman in her late teens or twenties with alopecia areata. Some clones in this sample may be carry-over from other donors' samples.

This clonotype was observed a few times. The V gene is TRBV12-3 or TRBV12-4, the J gene TRBJ1-5; D ambiguous. Trimming pared 2 bases from V and 5 bases from J, leaving 7 bases between. This CDR3 has 13 amino acids. CDR3 nucleotide sequence: TGTGCCAGCAGTTTACAGCCCGATCAGCCCCAGCATTTT. The encoded protein is CASSLQPDQPQHF.

This clonotype has at least ten counts. V and J are TRBV5-6 and TRBJ2-7; unclear D gene. Deletions cut 3 bases from V and 6 bases from J, with 10 bases between. The CDR3 covers 12 residues. Germline CDR1 is SGHDT and CDR2 is YYEEEE. The CDR3 loop is CASSSYGGEQYF. The CDR3 bases are TGTGCCAGCAGCTCCTACGGCGGCGAGCAGTACTTC.

As to this clonotype: A single base separates this from a much larger clone, so it may be a read error. The V and J genes are TRBV4-3 and TRBJ2-1, with TRBD2 matching over 10 bases. Germline CDR1 reads LGHNA; CDR2 reads YSLEER. CDR3 length: 17 residues. CDR3 sequence reads: CASSQDPRTSGYNEQIF. The CDR3 DNA is TGCGCCAGCAGCCAAGATCCACGGACTAGCGGTTACAATGAGCAGATCTTC.

This clonotype has just a few counts. The V gene is TRBV12-3 or TRBV12-4, the J gene TRBJ2-1; D is undetermined. Trimming stripped 5 bases from V and 6 bases from J, with 17 bases between. The CDR3 is made up of 15 amino acids. The CDR3 coding sequence is TGTGCCAGCAGTGCACTCCTAAAAATGGGCAATGAGCAGTTCTTC. This codes for CASSALLKMGNEQFF.

This chain links TRBV6-2 or TRBV6-3 with TRBJ1-2; D unclear. The germline V gene encodes CDR1 MNHEY and CDR2 SVGEGT. The CDR3 loop spans 15 amino acids. Trimming took 0 bases from V and 4 from J, leaving 12 bases between them. The CDR3 spells CASSYSGGLGYGYTF. The CDR3 DNA is TGTGCCAGCAGTTACTCTGGAGGGCTTGGCTATGGCTACACCTTC.